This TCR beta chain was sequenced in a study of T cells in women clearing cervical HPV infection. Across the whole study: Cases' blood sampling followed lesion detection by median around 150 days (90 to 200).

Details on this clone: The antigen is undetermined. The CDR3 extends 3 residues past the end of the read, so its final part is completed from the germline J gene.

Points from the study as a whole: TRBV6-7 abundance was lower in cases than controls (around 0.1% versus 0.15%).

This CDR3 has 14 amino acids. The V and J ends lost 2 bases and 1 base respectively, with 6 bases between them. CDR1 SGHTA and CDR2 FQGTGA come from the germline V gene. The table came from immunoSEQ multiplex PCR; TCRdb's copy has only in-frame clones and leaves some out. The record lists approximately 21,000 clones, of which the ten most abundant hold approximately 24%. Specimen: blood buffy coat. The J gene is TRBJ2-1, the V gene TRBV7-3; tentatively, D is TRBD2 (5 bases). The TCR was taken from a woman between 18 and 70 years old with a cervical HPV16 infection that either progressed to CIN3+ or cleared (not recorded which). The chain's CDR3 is CASSLSGSYNEQFF. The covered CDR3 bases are TGTGCCAGCAGCTTATCGGGGTCCTACAATGAG.